A single sample gave rise to the 26 T cell receptor beta chains below, sequenced in a study of PD-L1 blockade in urothelial cancer. Described time point: pretreatment peripheral blood. Clones were read by immunoSEQ multiplex PCR, and TCRdb kept only the in-frame ones, dropping some. The repertoire holds 50,000 or so clones, with roughly 84% as singletons. The sequenced sample was PBMCs, obtained around atezolizumab (anti-PD-L1) treatment. The source is a man aged 50-60 years with urothelial cancer.

The chain couples TRBV28 to TRBJ2-7, with 9 bases matching TRBD1. Trimming cost V 6 bases and J 3 bases; bases outside gene matches: 12. The germline V gene encodes CDR1 MDHEN and CDR2 SYDVKM. CDR3 length: 16 residues. The CDR3 coding sequence is TGTGCCAGCAGAACTGCCGGGACAGGGAAATACTACGAGCAGTACTTC. It encodes CASRTAGTGKYYEQYF.

The V and J genes are TRBV5-4 and TRBJ2-2; TRBD1 agrees at 9 bases. The germline V gene has CDR1 SGHNT and CDR2 YYREEE (reference sequence). The CDR3 has 17 amino acids. V dropped 6 bases and J dropped 2; count of bases not matched to a gene: 11. The CDR3 DNA reads as TGTGCCAGCACCCCCGAACCGGGACAGGGTAACACCGGGGAGCTGTTTTTT. It specifies CASTPEPGQGNTGELFF.

V usage is TRBV28 and J usage is TRBJ2-3, with D possibly being TRBD1 (5 bases). V shed 2 bases and J shed 1 base, with 13 bases lying between them. Germline lookup yields CDR1 MDHEN and CDR2 SYDVKM. This CDR3 contains 16 residues. CDR3 amino acids: CASSLIWQGGTDTQYF. CDR3 sequence (DNA): TGTGCCAGCAGTTTAATATGGCAGGGCGGCACAGATACGCAGTATTTT.

The CDR3 reads CASSSTDYEQYF. The CDR3 DNA sequence: TGCGCCAGCAGCTCGACAGACTACGAGCAGTACTTC. The chain links TRBV5-1 to TRBJ2-7; TRBD1 might be the D (5 bases). The V end was cut by 3 bases, the J end by 3 bases, with 7 bases between. Germline CDR1 SGHRS, CDR2 YFSETQ. This CDR3 contains 12 residues.

CDR3 nucleotides: TGTGCCAGCCGGGGGGGGCCTTCTAATGAGCAGTTCTTC. It encodes CASRGGPSNEQFF. This chain joins TRBV6-6 and TRBJ2-1; 8 positions match TRBD2. The CDR3 sequence is 13 residues long. CDR1 MNHNY and CDR2 SVGAGI come from the germline V gene (reference sequence). V gave up 8 bases and J gave up 7 bases; unmatched junction bases: 7.

This chain joins TRBV7-2 and TRBJ1-6; D gene unclear. This CDR3 is 16 amino acids long. CDR1 and CDR2 (germline): SGHTA, FQGNSA. Trimming removed 1 base from V and 13 bases from J, with 20 bases in between. CDR3 sequence reads: CASSLGRTESSYPLHF. In nucleotides, the CDR3 is TGTGCCAGCAGCTTAGGCCGTACAGAGTCATCATATCCCCTCCACTTT.

V and J are TRBV27 and TRBJ1-6; D may be TRBD1 (6 bases). This CDR3 comprises 15 residues. Trimming cost V 3 bases and J 5 bases, with 11 bases left between them. Germline V CDR1 and CDR2: MNHEY, SMNVEV (reference sequence). This CDR3 is CASSFIGTHNSPLHF. The CDR3 bases are TGTGCCAGCAGTTTTATCGGGACACATAATTCACCCCTCCACTTT.

CDR3 sequence: CASSPKNEQFF. The CDR3 DNA is TGTGCCAGCAGCCCTAAGAATGAGCAGTTCTTC. The gene calls are TRBV7-8 and TRBJ2-1; D not resolved. This CDR3 is built from 11 residues. V shed 5 bases and J shed 7 bases, with 6 bases lying between them. In germline, CDR1 is SGHVS, CDR2 FQNEAQ.

This clone showed up just once. V is TRBV10-2 and J is TRBJ2-7, with 13 bases that match TRBD2. This CDR3 comprises 15 residues. The V gene end was trimmed by 10 bases and the J gene end by 2 bases; junction bases not matched to a gene: 8. Germline-derived CDR1 and CDR2 are WSHSY and SAAADI. For the CDR3, the DNA is TGCGCCACCCACCTGGGACTAGCGGGACCCTACGAGCAGTACTTC. This encodes CATHLGLAGPYEQYF.

The CDR3 DNA reads TGTGCCAGCAGCTTAGGCAGTCGTACAGGCACTGAAGCTTTCTTT. Its protein is CASSLGSRTGTEAFF. The gene calls are TRBV7-6 and TRBJ1-1; D may be TRBD1 (5 bases). V lost 1 base and J 4 bases, leaving 13 bases between the germline ends. The CDR3 is 15 amino acids. Germline values: CDR1 SGHVS, CDR2 FNYEAQ.

The chain carries TRBV28 and TRBJ1-2; 7 bases line up with TRBD1. The CDR3 length is 15 residues. The ends lost 4 bases at V and 3 bases at J; junction bases unmatched: 8. Looked up from germline, CDR1 is MDHEN and CDR2 is SYDVKM. The CDR3 bases are TGTGCCAGCAGTTACCCAGGGGGGTCTGACTATGGCTACACCTTC. Its translation is CASSYPGGSDYGYTF.

V gene TRBV19 combines with J gene TRBJ1-6, with D possibly matching TRBD1 (6 bases). V lost 5 bases and J lost 9, with 17 bases in between. CDR1 and CDR2 (germline): LNHDA, SQIVND (reference sequence). This CDR3 comprises 15 residues. CDR3 in DNA: TGTGCCAGTAGTTTCCGCGAGCAGGGGACTTCACCCCTCCACTTT. Protein sequence: CASSFREQGTSPLHF. The full variable domain, rest sourced from reference TRBV19 and TRBJ1-6, is DGGITQSPKYLFRKEGQNVTLSCEQNLNHDAMYWYRQDPGQGLRLIYYSQIVNDFQKGDIAEGYSVSREKKESFPLTVTSAQKNPTAFYLCASSFREQGTSPLHFGNGTRLTVT.

This clone has a single count. The chain couples TRBV2 to TRBJ2-3; 7 bases align to TRBD1. Trimming cost V 10 bases and J 0 bases; bases outside gene matches: 4. This CDR3 region has 13 residues. The germline V gene has CDR1 SNHLY and CDR2 FYNNEI. For the CDR3, the DNA is TGTGCCACCCACAGGGGAAGCACAGATACGCAGTATTTT. Protein product: CATHRGSTDTQYF.

This clone turned up a few times. This chain links TRBV7-9 with TRBJ2-7; weak D call: TRBD2 (6 bases). Germline CDR1 reads SEHNR; CDR2 reads FQNEAQ (reference sequence). The V and J ends lost 1 base and 2 bases respectively, with 9 bases between them. The CDR3 consists of 14 residues. The CDR3 region has the DNA TGTGCCAGCAGCTTAGGGGAGGCCACCTACGAGCAGTACTTC. This gives the protein CASSLGEATYEQYF.

This chain uses TRBV5-1 with TRBJ2-7, with 7 bases that match TRBD1. Trimming took 4 bases from V and 3 from J; bases not matched to a gene: 7. Germline V gives CDR1 SGHRS, CDR2 YFSETQ. CDR3 length: 14 amino acids. The CDR3 region is CASSPRAGGYEQYF. The CDR3 coding sequence is TGCGCCAGCAGCCCCCGGGCAGGGGGCTACGAGCAGTACTTC.

This clone has just one count. The V and J genes are TRBV2 and TRBJ2-2; 8 bases fit TRBD1. J lost 9 bases, V lost 5 bases, and 5 bases had no gene match. Germline V CDR1 and CDR2: SNHLY, FYNNEI. The CDR3 runs 13 residues. This CDR3 reads CASSYRGLRELFF. The CDR3 DNA follows: TGTGCCAGCAGTTACAGGGGGTTAAGGGAGCTGTTTTTT.

The gene calls are TRBV7-2 and TRBJ2-3; 7 nucleotides match TRBD1. With V trimmed by 5 bases and J by 1 base, 12 bases remained unmatched. There are 17 residues in the CDR3. Germline values: CDR1 SGHTA, CDR2 FQGNSA. CDR3 sequence: CASSARDRPIGTDTQYF. The CDR3 DNA is TGTGCCAGCAGCGCACGGGACAGACCCATCGGCACAGATACGCAGTATTTT.

This chain connects TRBV10-1 to TRBJ2-1, with 7 nucleotides matching TRBD1. V was clipped by 8 bases and J by 8 bases; unmatched bases: 9. Germline lookup yields CDR1 WNHNN and CDR2 SYGVQD (reference sequence). The CDR3 length is 13 residues. The CDR3 is CASARQGFDEQFF. In DNA, the CDR3 is TGCGCCAGCGCTCGACAGGGTTTTGATGAGCAGTTCTTC.

This chain connects TRBV10-1 to TRBJ2-1, with 9 bases identical to TRBD2. Germline lookup yields CDR1 WNHNN and CDR2 SYGVQD (reference sequence). Germline trimming cut 0 bases from V and 8 bases from J; bases unmatched to any gene: 20. The CDR3 covers 20 residues. This CDR3 is CASSESRVRLADKPRDEQFF. The CDR3 DNA reads TGCGCCAGCAGTGAGTCACGGGTCAGACTAGCGGATAAACCTAGGGATGAGCAGTTCTTC.

The genes are TRBV5-1 and TRBJ2-3, with TRBD1 identical over 8 bases. The V gene end was trimmed by 7 bases and the J gene end by 3 bases; junction bases not matched to a gene: 4. The CDR3 sequence is 13 residues long. CDR1 and CDR2 from the germline V gene are SGHRS and YFSETQ. CDR3 protein: CASRQGSTDTQYF. The CDR3 DNA sequence: TGCGCCAGCCGACAGGGGTCAACAGATACGCAGTATTTT.

This clone occurred once. CDR3 sequence (DNA): TGTGCCAGCAGTACACAGGTACTCTCTGGAAACACCATATATTTT. It codes for CASSTQVLSGNTIYF. This sequence joins TRBV2 and TRBJ1-3; possible D gene TRBD1, 5 bases. V was shortened by 5 bases and J by 0 bases, with 11 bases between the two germline ends. This CDR3 is 15 amino acids long. Germline V lookup: CDR1 SNHLY, CDR2 FYNNEI.

The V call is TRBV19, the J call TRBJ1-5, with unresolved D. The CDR3 contains 17 residues. V lost 2 bases to trimming and J lost 2 bases, with 16 bases between them. Germline values: CDR1 LNHDA, CDR2 SQIVND (reference sequence). The CDR3, as DNA: TGTGCCAGTAGTATATCTTTGCAGGAACCCGGCAATCAGCCCCAGCATTTT. Translated, it gives CASSISLQEPGNQPQHF.

The chain uses TRBV28 and TRBJ1-5, with 8 nucleotides matching TRBD1. The germline V gene has CDR1 MDHEN and CDR2 SYDVKM. V was clipped by 4 bases and J by 3 bases; unmatched bases: 8. This CDR3 comprises 16 residues. The CDR3 spells CASSSWTGSINQPQHF. CDR3 coding DNA: TGTGCCAGCAGTTCATGGACAGGGAGCATCAATCAGCCCCAGCATTTT.

This rearrangement joins TRBV6-4 to TRBJ2-3, with 8 bases identical to TRBD2. The CDR3 sequence is 14 residues long. Germline lookup yields CDR1 MRHNA and CDR2 SNTAGT. Trimming took 1 base from V and 6 from J; bases not matched to a gene: 3. CDR3 sequence (DNA): TGTGCCAGCAGTGACTGGGCTAGCGGGGATACGCAGTATTTT. Translated: CASSDWASGDTQYF.

This rearrangement joins TRBV28 to TRBJ2-3; maybe TRBD2 (6 bases). This CDR3 has 16 amino acids. Germline CDR1 reads MDHEN; CDR2 reads SYDVKM. Between the trimmed V and J ends, which lost 8 bases and 4 bases, there was a span of 22 bases. CDR3 amino acids: CASSKGVWEVADTQYF. Here the CDR3 DNA reads TGTGCCAGCTCCAAAGGGGTGTGGGAGGTCGCAGATACGCAGTATTTT.

The chain employs TRBV11-2 and TRBJ1-2; 11 bases align to TRBD1. Germline V gene sequence: CDR1 SGHAT, CDR2 FQNNGV. The CDR3 has 14 residues. Trimming at V came to 6 bases and at J to 6 bases, leaving 6 bases not matched to a gene. The DNA of the CDR3 is TGTGCCAGCAGACGGACAGGGGGCCTCAATGGCTACACCTTC. Amino acids: CASRRTGGLNGYTF.